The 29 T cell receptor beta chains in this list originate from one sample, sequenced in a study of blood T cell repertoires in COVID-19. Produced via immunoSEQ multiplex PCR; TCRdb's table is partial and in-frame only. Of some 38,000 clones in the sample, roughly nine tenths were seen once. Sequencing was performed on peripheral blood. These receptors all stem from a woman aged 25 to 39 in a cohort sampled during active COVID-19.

The CDR3 sequence is CASSPLGGDEQYF. CDR3 nucleotide sequence: TGTGCCAGCTCACCACTTGGGGGCGACGAGCAGTACTTC. The chain couples TRBV18 to TRBJ2-7; D perhaps matches TRBD1 (6 bases). The CDR3 contains 13 residues. Trimming removed 1 base from V and 5 bases from J, with 9 bases in between. Germline V gene lookup returns CDR1 KGHSH and CDR2 LQKENI.

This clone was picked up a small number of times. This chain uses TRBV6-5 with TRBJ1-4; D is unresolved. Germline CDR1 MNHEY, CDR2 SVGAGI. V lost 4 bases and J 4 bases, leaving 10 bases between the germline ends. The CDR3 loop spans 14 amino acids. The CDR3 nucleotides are TGTGCCAGCAGTTTTGGTCAGTTTAATGAAAAACTGTTTTTT. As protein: CASSFGQFNEKLFF.

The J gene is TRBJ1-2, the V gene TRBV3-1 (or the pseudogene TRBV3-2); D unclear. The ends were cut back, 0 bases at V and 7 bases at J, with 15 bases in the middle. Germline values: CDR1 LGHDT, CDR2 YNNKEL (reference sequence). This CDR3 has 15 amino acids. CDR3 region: CASSQDVGGRSGYTF. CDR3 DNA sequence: TGTGCCAGCAGCCAAGATGTGGGAGGGAGGTCTGGCTACACCTTC.

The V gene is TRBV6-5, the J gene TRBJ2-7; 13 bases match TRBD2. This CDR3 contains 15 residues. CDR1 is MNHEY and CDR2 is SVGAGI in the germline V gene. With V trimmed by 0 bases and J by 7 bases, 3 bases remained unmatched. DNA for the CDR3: TGTGCCAGCAGTTACTCGACTAGCGGGAGGTATGAGCAGTACTTC. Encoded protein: CASSYSTSGRYEQYF.

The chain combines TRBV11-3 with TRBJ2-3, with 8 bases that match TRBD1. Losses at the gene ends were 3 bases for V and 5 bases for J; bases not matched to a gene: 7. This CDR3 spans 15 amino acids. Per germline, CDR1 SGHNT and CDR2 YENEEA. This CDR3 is CASSFRGRGQDTQYF. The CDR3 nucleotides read TGTGCCAGCAGCTTTCGGGGCAGGGGGCAAGATACGCAGTATTTT.

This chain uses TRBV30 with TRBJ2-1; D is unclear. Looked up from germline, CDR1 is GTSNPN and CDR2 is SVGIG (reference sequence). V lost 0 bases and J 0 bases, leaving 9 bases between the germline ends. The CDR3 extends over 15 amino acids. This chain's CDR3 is CAWSVRAISYNEQFF. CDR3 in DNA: TGTGCCTGGAGTGTTCGAGCCATCTCCTACAATGAGCAGTTCTTC. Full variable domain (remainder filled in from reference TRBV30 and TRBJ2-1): SQTIHQWPATLVQPVGSPLSLECTVEGTSNPNLYWYRQAAGRGLQLLFYSVGIGQISSEVPQNLSASRPQDRQFILSSKKLLLSDSGFYLCAWSVRAISYNEQFFGPGTRLTVL.

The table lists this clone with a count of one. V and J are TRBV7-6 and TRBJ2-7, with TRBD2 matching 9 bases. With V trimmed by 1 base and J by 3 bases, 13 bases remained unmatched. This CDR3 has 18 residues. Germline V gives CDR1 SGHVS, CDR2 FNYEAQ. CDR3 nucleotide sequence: TGTGCCAGCAGCTTAGGAGCGGGGCGGGAGGGCCCTTTCTACGAGCAGTACTTC. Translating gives CASSLGAGREGPFYEQYF.

Here the CDR3 DNA reads TGTGCCAGCAGCTCTTCTAGCGGGAGCTACGAGCAGTACTTC. Protein sequence: CASSSSSGSYEQYF. The chain employs TRBV7-2 and TRBJ2-7; TRBD2 matches at 10 bases. CDR3 length: 14 residues. Germline V lookup: CDR1 SGHTA, CDR2 FQGNSA. Unmatched junction bases numbered 3, after V lost 4 bases and J lost 3 bases.

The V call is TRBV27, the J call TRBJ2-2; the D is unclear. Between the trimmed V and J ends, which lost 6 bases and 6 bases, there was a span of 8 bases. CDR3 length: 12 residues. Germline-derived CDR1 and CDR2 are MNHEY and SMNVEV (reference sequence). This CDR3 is CASSLRAGELFF. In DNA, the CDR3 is TGTGCCAGCAGCCTCCGAGCCGGGGAGCTGTTTTTT.

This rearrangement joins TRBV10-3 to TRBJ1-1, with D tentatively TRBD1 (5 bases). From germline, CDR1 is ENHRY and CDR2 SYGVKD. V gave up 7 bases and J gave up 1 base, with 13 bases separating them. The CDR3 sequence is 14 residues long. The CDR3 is CAIKGSGGNTEAFF. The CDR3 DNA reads TGTGCCATCAAGGGGTCGGGTGGGAACACTGAAGCTTTCTTT.

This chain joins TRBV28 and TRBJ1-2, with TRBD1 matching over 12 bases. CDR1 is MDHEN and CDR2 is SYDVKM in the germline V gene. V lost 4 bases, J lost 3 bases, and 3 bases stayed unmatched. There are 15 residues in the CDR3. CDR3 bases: TGTGCCAGCAGTTGGGACAGGGGGCTATACTATGGCTACACCTTC. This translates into CASSWDRGLYYGYTF.

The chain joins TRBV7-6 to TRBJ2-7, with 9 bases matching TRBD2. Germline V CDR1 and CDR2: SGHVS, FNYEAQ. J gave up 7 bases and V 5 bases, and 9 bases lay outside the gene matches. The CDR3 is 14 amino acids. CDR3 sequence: CASSEREAPGEQYF. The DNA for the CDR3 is TGTGCCAGCAGCGAGCGGGAGGCTCCCGGGGAGCAGTACTTC.

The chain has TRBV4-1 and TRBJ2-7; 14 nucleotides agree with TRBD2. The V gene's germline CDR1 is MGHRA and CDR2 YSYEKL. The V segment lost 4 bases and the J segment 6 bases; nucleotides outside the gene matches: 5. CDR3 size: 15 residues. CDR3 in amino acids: CASSLGTSGGTEQYF. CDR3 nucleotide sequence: TGCGCCAGCAGCCTCGGGACTAGCGGGGGCACCGAGCAGTACTTC.

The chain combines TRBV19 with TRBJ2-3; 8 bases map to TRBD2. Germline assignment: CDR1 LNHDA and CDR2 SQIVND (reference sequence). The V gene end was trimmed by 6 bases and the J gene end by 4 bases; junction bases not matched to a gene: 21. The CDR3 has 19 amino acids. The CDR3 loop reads CASSPSGGWDPIGADTQYF. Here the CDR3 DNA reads TGTGCCAGTAGCCCAAGCGGGGGTTGGGACCCCATCGGAGCAGATACGCAGTATTTT.

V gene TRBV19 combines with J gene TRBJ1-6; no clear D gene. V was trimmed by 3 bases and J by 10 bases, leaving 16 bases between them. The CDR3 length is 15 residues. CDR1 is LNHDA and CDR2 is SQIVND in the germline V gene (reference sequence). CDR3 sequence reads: CASSISLPSGSPLHF. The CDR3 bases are TGTGCCAGTAGTATCTCACTTCCTAGCGGATCACCCCTCCACTTT.

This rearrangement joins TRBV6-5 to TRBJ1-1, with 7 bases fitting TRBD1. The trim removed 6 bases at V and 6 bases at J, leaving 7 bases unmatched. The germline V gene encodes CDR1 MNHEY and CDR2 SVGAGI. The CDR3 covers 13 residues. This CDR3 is CASRSDRAPEAFF. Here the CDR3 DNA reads TGTGCCAGCAGGTCCGACAGGGCCCCTGAAGCTTTCTTT.

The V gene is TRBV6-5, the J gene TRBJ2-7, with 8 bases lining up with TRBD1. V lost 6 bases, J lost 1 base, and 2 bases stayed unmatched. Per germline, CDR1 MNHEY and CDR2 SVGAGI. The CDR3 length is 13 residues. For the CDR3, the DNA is TGTGCCAGCAGCCGGGACAGGTCCTACGAGCAGTACTTC. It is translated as CASSRDRSYEQYF.

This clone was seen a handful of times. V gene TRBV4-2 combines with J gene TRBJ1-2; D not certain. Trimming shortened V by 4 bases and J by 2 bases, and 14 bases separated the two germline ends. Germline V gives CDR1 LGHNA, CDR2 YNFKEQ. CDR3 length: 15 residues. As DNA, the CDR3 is TGTGCCAGCAGCCGAGCCGAGAGTTCGAACTATGGCTACACCTTC. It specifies CASSRAESSNYGYTF.

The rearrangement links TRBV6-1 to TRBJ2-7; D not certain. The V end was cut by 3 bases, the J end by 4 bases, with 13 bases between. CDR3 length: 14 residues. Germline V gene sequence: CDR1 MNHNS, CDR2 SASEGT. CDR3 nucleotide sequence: TGTGCCAGCAGTGACCAGAAGAGGCGATACGAGCAGTACTTC. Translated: CASSDQKRRYEQYF.

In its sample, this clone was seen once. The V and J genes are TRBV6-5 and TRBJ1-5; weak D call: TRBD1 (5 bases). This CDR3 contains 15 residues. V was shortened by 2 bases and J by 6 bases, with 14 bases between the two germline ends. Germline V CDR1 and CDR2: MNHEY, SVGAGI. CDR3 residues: CASSYSGGGGQPQHF. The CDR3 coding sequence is TGTGCCAGCAGTTACAGTGGGGGAGGTGGTCAGCCCCAGCATTTT.

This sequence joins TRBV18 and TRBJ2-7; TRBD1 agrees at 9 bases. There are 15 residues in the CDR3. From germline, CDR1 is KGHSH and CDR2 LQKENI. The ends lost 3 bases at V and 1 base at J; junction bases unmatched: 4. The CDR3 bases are TGTGCCAGCTCACCGATTGGACAGGGGTCCTACGAGCAGTACTTC. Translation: CASSPIGQGSYEQYF.

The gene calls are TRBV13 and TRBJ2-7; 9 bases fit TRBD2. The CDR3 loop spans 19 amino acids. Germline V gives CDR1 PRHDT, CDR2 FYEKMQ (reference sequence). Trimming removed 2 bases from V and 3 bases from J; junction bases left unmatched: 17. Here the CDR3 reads CASSLPPGSGSRGVYEQYF. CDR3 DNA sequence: TGTGCCAGCAGCTTACCTCCGGGTAGCGGGAGTCGCGGGGTCTACGAGCAGTACTTC.

This CDR3 reads CASSFVSGMNTGELFF. In DNA form, the CDR3 reads TGTGCCAGCAGCTTTGTGAGCGGGATGAACACCGGGGAGCTGTTTTTT. The chain uses TRBV7-2 and TRBJ2-2, with TRBD2 matching 7 bases. V dropped 3 bases and J dropped 1; count of bases not matched to a gene: 5. Germline V lookup: CDR1 SGHTA, CDR2 FQGNSA. CDR3 length: 16 amino acids.

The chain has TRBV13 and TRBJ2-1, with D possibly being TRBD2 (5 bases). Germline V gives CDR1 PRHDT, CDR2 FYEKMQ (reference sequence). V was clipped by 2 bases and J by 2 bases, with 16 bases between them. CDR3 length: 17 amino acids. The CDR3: CASSLTPGVEAYNEQFF. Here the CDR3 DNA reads TGTGCCAGCAGCTTAACCCCAGGCGTGGAGGCCTACAATGAGCAGTTCTTC.

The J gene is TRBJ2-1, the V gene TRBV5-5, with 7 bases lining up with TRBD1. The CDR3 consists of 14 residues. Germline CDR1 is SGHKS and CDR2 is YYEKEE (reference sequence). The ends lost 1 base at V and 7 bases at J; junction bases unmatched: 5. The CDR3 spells CASSLSDRENEQFF. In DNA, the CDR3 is TGTGCCAGCAGCTTGAGTGACAGGGAAAATGAGCAGTTCTTC.

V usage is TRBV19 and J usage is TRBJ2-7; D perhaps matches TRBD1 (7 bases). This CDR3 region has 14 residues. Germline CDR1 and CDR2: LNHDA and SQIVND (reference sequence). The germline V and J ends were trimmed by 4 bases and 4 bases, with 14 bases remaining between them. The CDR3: CASSTQGGRYEQYF. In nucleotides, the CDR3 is TGTGCCAGTAGTACCCAGGGGGGTCGTTACGAGCAGTACTTC.

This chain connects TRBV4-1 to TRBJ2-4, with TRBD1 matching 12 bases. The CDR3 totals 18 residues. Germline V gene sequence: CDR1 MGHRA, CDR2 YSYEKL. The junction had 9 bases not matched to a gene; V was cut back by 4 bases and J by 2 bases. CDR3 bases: TGCGCCAGCAGCCGACCGGGACAGGGGGCTCTTTCCAAAAACATTCAGTACTTC. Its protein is CASSRPGQGALSKNIQYF.

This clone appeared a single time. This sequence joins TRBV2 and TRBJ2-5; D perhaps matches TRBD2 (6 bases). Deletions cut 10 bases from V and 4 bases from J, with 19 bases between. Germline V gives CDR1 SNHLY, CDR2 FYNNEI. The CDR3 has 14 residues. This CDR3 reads CATALTTRGETQYF. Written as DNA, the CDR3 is TGTGCCACCGCCCTCACGACTAGAGGAGAGACCCAGTACTTC.

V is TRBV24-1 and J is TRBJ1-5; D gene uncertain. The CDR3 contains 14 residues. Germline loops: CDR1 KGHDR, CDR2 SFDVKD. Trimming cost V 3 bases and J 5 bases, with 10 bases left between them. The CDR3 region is CATSDVGPHQPQHF. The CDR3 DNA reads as TGTGCCACCAGTGATGTTGGGCCCCATCAGCCCCAGCATTTT.